The T cell receptor (beta chain) described here comes from a study of blood T cell repertoires in COVID-19. V was cut by 2 bases and J by 2 bases, with 13 bases left in between. The germline V gene has CDR1 SEHNR and CDR2 FQNEAQ (reference sequence). This CDR3 has 15 amino acids. In the original workflow: Amplifying reference gene primers gave estimates of nucleated cell counts. The method was immunoSEQ multiplex PCR; TCRdb's version includes in-frame clones alone and lacks a portion of them. The V and J calls and the clone size are those of that table, but D and trimming were determined from the DNA. The table has around 140,000 clones, over 75% seen once.

The sequence derives from a woman aged 45-65 years who had recovered from COVID-19. Material: PBMCs or T cells enriched from blood (not recorded which). V gene TRBV7-9 combines with J gene TRBJ2-7; D gene uncertain. The CDR3 bases are TGTGCCAGCAGCTTAAGCAGGCCTTACCCCTACGAGCAGTACTTC. Translated, it gives CASSLSRPYPYEQYF. Full variable domain (outside the CDR3, taken from reference TRBV7-9 and TRBJ2-7): DTGVSQNPRHKITKRGQNVTFRCDPISEHNRLYWYRQTLGQGPEFLTYFQNEAQLEKSRLLSDRFSAERPKGSFSTLEIQRTEQGDSAMYLCASSLSRPYPYEQYFGPGTRLTVT.